These T cell receptor beta chains were read from a single sample in a study of CD8 T cells in ankylosing spondylitis. TCRdb passed the 5' RACE reads through MiXCR, listing each CDR3 protein once. The repertoire holds fewer than 550,000 distinct CDR3 sequences, about 5.2% seen once, with 3% to 4.5% in the top ten. The sequenced material came from blood, either unsorted or a sorted T cell fraction (not recorded which). These receptors all stem from a male donor with ankylosing spondylitis. CDR3s include the opening cysteine and the closing phenylalanine or tryptophan. The D gene is left open where the match is weak. The size entry is marked missing in some rows and otherwise reads once, few, many or a size class.

J	size	D	V	DNA	CDR3
TRBJ2-2	many	NA	TRBV5-4	TGTGCCAGCAGGCAGGGGATCACCGGGGAGCTGTTTTTT	CASRQGITGELFF
TRBJ2-2	many	NA	TRBV4-3	TGCGCCAGCAACCAGAGAGGTTCCGGGGAGCTGTTTTTT	CASNQRGSGELFF
TRBJ1-2	many	NA	TRBV25-1	TGTGCCAGCAGTGAAGCTAACGGCGGATTCTATGGCTACACCTTC	CASSEANGGFYGYTF
TRBJ2-3	few	NA	TRBV10-3	TGTGCCATCAGTGAGTGGGTTGGGAGTCCCACAGATACGCAGTATTTT	CAISEWVGSPTDTQYF
TRBJ2-1	many	TRBD1	TRBV4-3	TGCGCCAGCAGCCAGGGGACAGGTGGAGGGAATGAGCAGTTCTTC	CASSQGTGGGNEQFF
TRBJ2-1	many	NA	TRBV11-2	TGTGCCAGCAGCTTAGGGGGGAACAGGGTAGCATACAATGAGCAGTTCTTC	CASSLGGNRVAYNEQFF
TRBJ2-1	many	TRBD2	TRBV5-1	TGCGCCAGCAGCTTGACCCCTACCGGGACTAGCGACAATGAGCAGTTCTTC	CASSLTPTGTSDNEQFF
TRBJ1-5	few	NA	TRBV4-2	TGTGCCAGCAGCCTCCACCCGGGTGGTCAGCCCCAGCATTTT	CASSLHPGGQPQHF
TRBJ2-1	few	TRBD1	TRBV7-2	TGTGCCAGCACCCGACAGGGCGGTGGGTGGAATGAGCAGTTCTTC	CASTRQGGGWNEQFF
TRBJ1-2	many	TRBD1	TRBV24-1	TGTGCCACCAGTGATTGGAGCAGGGGGGGTGGCTACACCTTC	CATSDWSRGGGYTF
TRBJ1-3	many	NA	TRBV4-2	TGTGCCAGCAGCCAAGCCGTCTGGGTTGGAAACACCATATATTTT	CASSQAVWVGNTIYF
TRBJ2-3	few	NA	TRBV28	TGTGCCAGCAGTTCCCCTGGGACCCGTCCAGATACGCAGTATTTT	CASSSPGTRPDTQYF
TRBJ1-3	many	NA	TRBV7-2	TGTGCCAGCAGCACCTTGACAGGAGGCTCTGGAAACACCATATATTTT	CASSTLTGGSGNTIYF
TRBJ2-7	NA	TRBD2	TRBV27	TGTGCCAGCACTTTTAGCGGGAGGGCCTCCTACGAGCAGTACTTC	CASTFSGRASYEQYF
TRBJ2-1	NA	TRBD1	TRBV13	TGTGCCAGCAGCTCCGCCGGGACAGCTGAGTTCTTC	CASSSAGTAEFF
TRBJ1-6	few	NA	TRBV29-1	TGCAGCGTCCCCAAGGCGGGCCGGGATAATAATTCACCCCTCCACTTT	CSVPKAGRDNNSPLHF
TRBJ2-7	NA	NA	TRBV5-5	TGTGCCAGCAGCTCCCGGAGGGGGGTCTCCTACGAGCAGTACTTC	CASSSRRGVSYEQYF
TRBJ2-3	NA	TRBD1	TRBV20-1	TGCAGTGCTCCCGGGACAGGTAGCACAGATACGCAGTATTTT	CSAPGTGSTDTQYF
TRBJ1-4	many	NA	TRBV5-1	TGCGCCAGCAGCTTGGGCAGTTTTGATAATGAAAAACTGTTTTTT	CASSLGSFDNEKLFF
TRBJ2-3	many	NA	TRBV29-1	TGCAGCGTTACAGGGCTTCACACAGATACGCAGTATTTT	CSVTGLHTDTQYF
TRBJ1-1	many	NA	TRBV12-3/TRBV12-4	TGTGCCAGCAGTTGGGGCCCTATGAACACTGAAGCTTTCTTT	CASSWGPMNTEAFF
TRBJ2-1	many	NA	TRBV12-3/TRBV12-4	TGTGCCAGCAGTCCATTGAGCGGAGCTCGGAATGAGCAGTTCTTC	CASSPLSGARNEQFF
TRBJ2-7	few	NA	TRBV29-1	TGCAGCGCCGGGGCGGGATCCTACGAGCAGTACTTC	CSAGAGSYEQYF
TRBJ1-5	many	NA	TRBV7-9	TGTGCCAGCGCTGGCGAGGGGCGTGGCGGCAATCAGCCCCAGCATTTT	CASAGEGRGGNQPQHF
TRBJ2-3	few	TRBD1	TRBV24-1	TGTGCCACCAGTGATTTCCCTCGGACAGGTAGCACAGATACGCAGTATTTT	CATSDFPRTGSTDTQYF
TRBJ2-5	many	NA	TRBV29-1	TGCAGCGTTGAAGGGCACCAAGAGACCCAGTACTTC	CSVEGHQETQYF
TRBJ1-6	many	TRBD1	TRBV28	TGTGCCAGCAGCACCCCGGGACAGGGAGACGGTTCACCCCTCCACTTT	CASSTPGQGDGSPLHF
TRBJ2-5	few	NA	TRBV29-1	TGCAGCGTTGACCCAGGTCACCAGCCCCAGTACTTC	CSVDPGHQPQYF
TRBJ2-5	many	TRBD2	TRBV15	TGTGCCACCAGCACCCTAGCGGGAGTCCCAGAGACCCAGTACTTC	CATSTLAGVPETQYF
TRBJ2-5	many	NA	TRBV20-1	TGCAGTGCTCCGATAGGGGAGACCCAGTACTTC	CSAPIGETQYF
TRBJ1-2	many	TRBD1	TRBV6-5	TGTGCCAGCAGTTACCGCCTTGGGGGACAGGGGTCGATCGATGGCTACACCTTC	CASSYRLGGQGSIDGYTF
TRBJ2-3	few	NA	TRBV7-2	TGTGCCAGCAGCTTAGTCCGGCCCTCCAGCACAGATACGCAGTATTTT	CASSLVRPSSTDTQYF
TRBJ1-6	many	NA	TRBV4-3	TGCGCCAGCGCGGAAGGGGCAACTTCACCCCTCCACTTT	CASAEGATSPLHF
TRBJ1-2	few	NA	TRBV3-1	TGTGCCAGCAGCCAACGGGATTCGAGCTATGGCTACACCTTC	CASSQRDSSYGYTF
TRBJ2-3	many	NA	TRBV20-1	TGCAGTGCTAGCCCCCGGGAGCGCCCAATGGACGGCACGCAGTATTTT	CSASPRERPMDGTQYF
TRBJ2-7	many	NA	TRBV29-1	TGCAGCGTTGAGGCATCCGATTTTAAGTACTTC	CSVEASDFKYF
TRBJ1-2	many	NA	TRBV27	TGTGCCAGCAGGACACCCACCCCCGGGCTGACGAACTATGGCTACACCTTC	CASRTPTPGLTNYGYTF
TRBJ2-5	many	NA	TRBV10-3	TGTGCCATCAGTGAGCGGGAAGAGACCCAGTACTTC	CAISEREETQYF
TRBJ2-5	NA	NA	TRBV7-2	TGTGCCAGCAGCGGCGGACCGGCTGGGCTTACACGGGAGACCCAGTACTTC	CASSGGPAGLTRETQYF
TRBJ2-1	many	NA	TRBV28	TGTGCCAGCAGTCCTAGCGTATACAATGAGCAGTTCTTC	CASSPSVYNEQFF
TRBJ2-1	NA	NA	TRBV12-3/TRBV12-4	TGTGCCAGCAGGGCGGGGAACTACAATGAGCAGTTCTTC	CASRAGNYNEQFF
TRBJ2-2	many	NA	TRBV7-9	TGTGCCAGCAGCTTTACCGTAGGTTCCGGGGAGCTGTTTTTT	CASSFTVGSGELFF
TRBJ2-6	many	NA	TRBV24-1	TGTGCCACCAGTGATTTTCGGGGACCTGGGGCCAACGTCCTGACTTTC	CATSDFRGPGANVLTF
TRBJ2-2	many	NA	TRBV4-2	TGTGCCAGCAGCCAAGTTTATCAGGACCCCGGGGAGCTGTTTTTT	CASSQVYQDPGELFF
TRBJ2-1	NA	TRBD1	TRBV12-5	TGTGCTAGTGGTTTGACCCTCGGGACAGGGTTCTTTGCGGATGAGCAGTTCTTC	CASGLTLGTGFFADEQFF
TRBJ1-4	NA	NA	TRBV4-3	TGCGCCAGCAGCCAAACAAACCTACCAACTAATGAAAAACTGTTTTTT	CASSQTNLPTNEKLFF
TRBJ2-1	few	TRBD2	TRBV6-5	TGTGCCAGCAGTCACGGACTAGCGGGGGTTAGTGAGCAGTTCTTC	CASSHGLAGVSEQFF
TRBJ2-1	many	TRBD2	TRBV29-1	TGCAGCGTGGGGGAGGGCTACAATGAGCAGTTCTTC	CSVGEGYNEQFF
TRBJ1-4	many	NA	TRBV20-1	TGCAGTGCTGCCGACAGTACAACAACTAATGAAAAACTGTTTTTT	CSAADSTTTNEKLFF
TRBJ2-7	few	NA	TRBV7-9	TGTGCCAGCAGCTTAGGGTACACTAGCAGCCCCTACGAGCAGTACTTC	CASSLGYTSSPYEQYF
TRBJ2-2	many	TRBD2	TRBV7-3	TGTGCCAGCAGCCCCCCGGGGGGGAACACCGGGGAGCTGTTTTTT	CASSPPGGNTGELFF
TRBJ2-5	many	TRBD1	TRBV25-1	TGTGCCAGCAGGGATGTTTTAACAGGGGCGGCAGAGACCCAGTACTTC	CASRDVLTGAAETQYF
TRBJ2-7	many	NA	TRBV29-1	TGCAGCGTCGGGGGCACAACAGGGCGTCCAACCTACGAGCAGTACTTC	CSVGGTTGRPTYEQYF
TRBJ1-1	many	TRBD1	TRBV10-3	TGTGCCATCAGTGGGACGCGACAGGGGGCGCGAACTGAAGCTTTCTTT	CAISGTRQGARTEAFF
TRBJ1-2	many	NA	TRBV5-5	TGTGCCAGCAGCTTGCCGAGTGGGAAACCTGCGAGTGGCTACACCTTC	CASSLPSGKPASGYTF
TRBJ1-5	many	NA	TRBV20-1	TGCAGTGGGATAGGGGGTAGCAATCAGCCCCAGCATTTT	CSGIGGSNQPQHF
TRBJ2-5	many	NA	TRBV4-3	TGCGCCAGCAGCCAAGGGGTCCAGCGTCACCAAGAGACCCAGTACTTC	CASSQGVQRHQETQYF